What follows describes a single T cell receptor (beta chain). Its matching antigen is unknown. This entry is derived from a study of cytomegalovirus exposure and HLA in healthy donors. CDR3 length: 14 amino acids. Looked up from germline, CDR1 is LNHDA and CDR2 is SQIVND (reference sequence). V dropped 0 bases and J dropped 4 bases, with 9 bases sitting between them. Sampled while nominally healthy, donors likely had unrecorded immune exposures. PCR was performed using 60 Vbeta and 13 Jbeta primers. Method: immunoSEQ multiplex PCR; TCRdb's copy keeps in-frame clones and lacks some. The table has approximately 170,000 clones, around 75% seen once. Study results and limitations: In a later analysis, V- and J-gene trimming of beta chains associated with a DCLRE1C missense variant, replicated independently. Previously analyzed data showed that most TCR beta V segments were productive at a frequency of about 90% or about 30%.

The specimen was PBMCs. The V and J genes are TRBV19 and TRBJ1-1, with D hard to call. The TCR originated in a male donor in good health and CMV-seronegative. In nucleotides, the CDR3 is TGTGCCAGTAGTATAGAGGCCCGGGGCACTGAAGCTTTCTTT. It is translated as CASSIEARGTEAFF.